The next 27 T cell receptor beta chains were all read from a single sample in a study of siplizumab effects on memory and regulatory T cells. Data came from immunoSEQ multiplex PCR; TCRdb stores just in-frame clones and leaves some out. The table has over 85,000 clones, 94% seen once. Sequencing input: non-Treg CD4+ T cells sorted from blood. The source of these receptors is a human donor in good health.

J is TRBJ1-2 and V is TRBV29-1; tentative D call: TRBD1 (6 bases). CDR3 length: 11 amino acids. Per the germline V gene, CDR1 is SQVTM and CDR2 is ANQGSEA. V lost 6 bases, J lost 7 bases, and 12 bases lay in between. The chain's CDR3 is CSVQGGVGYTF. The CDR3 DNA sequence: TGCAGCGTACAGGGAGGGGTTGGCTACACCTTC.

As DNA, the CDR3 is TGTGCCACCAGAAAGGACCGTAGCGGCCCCACATACAATGAGCAGTTCTTC. Residues: CATRKDRSGPTYNEQFF. The chain couples TRBV15 to TRBJ2-1, with D possibly being TRBD2 (6 bases). The V gene's germline CDR1 is LNHNV and CDR2 YYDKDF (reference sequence). Between the trimmed V and J ends, which lost 6 bases and 4 bases, there was a span of 22 bases. The CDR3 has 17 amino acids.

The chain uses TRBV30 and TRBJ2-1; perhaps TRBD2 as D (5 bases). The CDR3 contains 12 residues. The germline CDR1 and CDR2 sequences are GTSNPN and SVGIG (reference sequence). V was clipped by 2 bases and J by 8 bases, with 10 bases between them. The CDR3 bases are TGTGCCTGGAGTCTAGCAGGCGATGAGCAGTTCTTC. Residues: CAWSLAGDEQFF.

The chain uses TRBV6-5 and TRBJ1-1; unclear D gene. With 6 bases removed from V and 11 bases from J, the gap between germline ends came to 16 bases. CDR3 length equals 12 residues. Germline values: CDR1 MNHEY, CDR2 SVGAGI. As DNA, the CDR3 is TGTGCCAGCAGCCAATACAGCGGCGAGGCTTTCTTT. It translates to CASSQYSGEAFF.

The chain carries TRBV27 and TRBJ2-7, with 10 bases identical to TRBD2. From germline, CDR1 is MNHEY and CDR2 SMNVEV (reference sequence). CDR3 size: 16 residues. V gave up 4 bases and J gave up 1 base; unmatched junction bases: 7. The CDR3 DNA reads TGTGCCAGCAGTTCGACCCATAGCGGGAGGTCCTACGAGCAGTACTTC. As protein: CASSSTHSGRSYEQYF.

This chain joins TRBV25-1 and TRBJ2-3, with a possible D match to TRBD2 (5 bases). This CDR3 spans 15 amino acids. The V gene's germline CDR1 is MGHDK and CDR2 SYGVNS. V lost 0 bases, J lost 2 bases, and 9 bases lay in between. CDR3 amino acids: CASSEYAGLTDTQYF. DNA of the CDR3: TGTGCCAGCAGTGAATATGCGGGTCTCACAGATACGCAGTATTTT.

V is TRBV18 and J is TRBJ1-6, with D tentatively TRBD1 (5 bases). The CDR3 is 14 amino acids. Germline V gene sequence: CDR1 KGHSH, CDR2 LQKENI. Trimming took 3 bases from V and 8 from J, leaving 11 bases between them. Here the CDR3 reads CASSPWDGDSPLHF. As DNA, the CDR3 is TGTGCCAGCTCACCCTGGGACGGAGATTCACCCCTCCACTTT.

V gene TRBV30 combines with J gene TRBJ2-7, with 8 bases aligning to TRBD2. This CDR3 has 16 residues. Per germline, CDR1 GTSNPN and CDR2 SVGIG (reference sequence). Losses at the gene ends were 1 base for V and 4 bases for J; bases not matched to a gene: 12. Here the CDR3 DNA reads TGTGCCTGGAGTGGGGGGACCGGGACTAGTCAGTACGAGCAGTACTTC. Translated, it gives CAWSGGTGTSQYEQYF. The full variable domain, completed using reference TRBV30 and TRBJ2-7, is SQTIHQWPATLVQPVGSPLSLECTVEGTSNPNLYWYRQAAGRGLQLLFYSVGIGQISSEVPQNLSASRPQDRQFILSSKKLLLSDSGFYLCAWSGGTGTSQYEQYFGPGTRLTVT.

The genes are TRBV7-2 and TRBJ2-3; TRBD2 matches 9 bases. V lost 6 bases to trimming and J lost 2 bases; unmatched junction nucleotides: 9. Germline CDR1 is SGHTA and CDR2 is FQGNSA. This CDR3 is 16 amino acids long. The CDR3 spells CASRETPGLATDTQYF. The CDR3 DNA is TGTGCCAGCAGGGAGACCCCGGGACTAGCCACAGATACGCAGTATTTT.

J is TRBJ2-2 and V is TRBV21-1; no DNA check was done on the table's D call, TRBD2. TRBV21-1 is recorded as a pseudogene. The CDR3 consists of 16 residues. Written as DNA, the CDR3 is TGTGCCAGCAGCAAAGGGCGATACGGGAGGGCCGGGGAGCTGTTTTTT. Translation: CASSKGRYGRAGELFF.

This clone was observed a single time. The rearrangement joins TRBV4-2 to TRBJ1-2; TRBD1 matches 9 bases. The trim removed 1 base at V and 4 bases at J, leaving 10 bases unmatched. CDR1 is LGHNA, CDR2 YNFKEQ, per germline. The CDR3 is 17 residues long. The CDR3 coding sequence is TGTGCCAGCAGCCAAGCGCGTGGGGGACAGGGTACCTATGGCTACACCTTC. Translating it yields CASSQARGGQGTYGYTF.

This sequence joins TRBV5-1 and TRBJ1-4; weak D call: TRBD1 (5 bases). The V end was cut by 7 bases, the J end by 2 bases, with 15 bases between. Per the germline V gene, CDR1 is SGHRS and CDR2 is YFSETQ. CDR3 length: 15 residues. CDR3 bases: TGCGCCAGCGCGCTTGAACAGGCCACTAATGAAAAACTGTTTTTT. Translated: CASALEQATNEKLFF.

This chain links TRBV27 with TRBJ2-7; 8 bases fit TRBD2. The CDR3 extends over 15 amino acids. With V trimmed by 10 bases and J by 4 bases, 15 bases remained unmatched. Germline assignment: CDR1 MNHEY and CDR2 SMNVEV (reference sequence). CDR3 DNA sequence: TGTGCCACCCGGAACAGAGGAGCGGGAGAGTACGAGCAGTACTTC. Translation: CATRNRGAGEYEQYF.

This CDR3 reads CASSLGAGVTGELFF. In DNA, the CDR3 is TGTGCCAGCAGCTTAGGGGCTGGGGTAACCGGGGAGCTGTTTTTT. The chain carries TRBV7-6 and TRBJ2-2, with unresolved D. The CDR3 spans 15 residues. The ends were cut back, 1 base at V and 5 bases at J, with 11 bases in the middle. The V gene's germline CDR1 is SGHVS and CDR2 FNYEAQ.

This chain uses TRBV19 with TRBJ2-7, with a weak D call TRBD1 (5 bases). V was cut by 1 base and J by 6 bases, with 10 bases left in between. The CDR3 has 13 amino acids. Germline V gene lookup returns CDR1 LNHDA and CDR2 SQIVND (reference sequence). CDR3: CASSIGRDSEQYF. The CDR3 DNA reads TGTGCCAGTAGTATAGGCAGGGATAGCGAGCAGTACTTC.

This chain joins TRBV29-1 and TRBJ1-1; perhaps TRBD1 as D (5 bases). Per the germline V gene, CDR1 is SQVTM and CDR2 is ANQGSEA. This CDR3 has 13 amino acids. V was trimmed by 4 bases and J by 1 base, leaving 10 bases between them. The CDR3 region has the DNA TGCAGCGTTGTGGGGGGGAGGAACACTGAAGCTTTCTTT. Translating it yields CSVVGGRNTEAFF.

This clone is a singleton in its sample. The chain has TRBV5-8 and TRBJ1-3; no reliable D call. Germline loops: CDR1 SGHTS, CDR2 YDEGEE. Trimming shortened V by 4 bases and J by 0 bases, and 11 bases separated the two germline ends. The CDR3 length is 15 residues. CDR3 nucleotides: TGTGCCAGCAGCATCGGGAGTCGCTCTGGAAACACCATATATTTT. This sequence encodes CASSIGSRSGNTIYF.

This chain uses TRBV10-3 with TRBJ1-3; D might be TRBD1 (5 bases). The germline V gene encodes CDR1 ENHRY and CDR2 SYGVKD. Trimming stripped 3 bases from V and 0 bases from J, with 15 bases between. This CDR3 has 17 residues. The DNA for the CDR3 is TGTGCCATCAGTGAATTAGGGACGATTATCTCTGGAAACACCATATATTTT. Translating gives CAISELGTIISGNTIYF.

This chain uses TRBV5-6 with TRBJ1-1; 10 bases map to TRBD1. The CDR3 is made up of 15 amino acids. The V gene end was trimmed by 4 bases and the J gene end by 6 bases; junction bases not matched to a gene: 9. The germline V gene encodes CDR1 SGHDT and CDR2 YYEEEE. CDR3 sequence (DNA): TGTGCCAGCAGCAGAGACAGGGGGCGGTTTTCTGAAGCTTTCTTT. This gives the protein CASSRDRGRFSEAFF.

This clone was recorded only once. This chain connects TRBV4-1 to TRBJ1-2; D is unclear. The CDR3 has 14 amino acids. The V and J ends lost 1 base and 8 bases respectively, with 14 bases between them. CDR1 and CDR2 (germline): MGHRA, YSYEKL. The CDR3 reads CASSQVRDLWGYTF. The CDR3 DNA reads TGCGCCAGCAGCCAAGTGAGGGATTTGTGGGGCTACACCTTC.

The chain links TRBV7-9 to TRBJ1-2; TRBD1 might be the D (5 bases). CDR3 length equals 16 residues. Germline V gene sequence: CDR1 SEHNR, CDR2 FQNEAQ (reference sequence). The V and J ends lost 5 bases and 6 bases respectively, with 22 bases between them. Here the CDR3 DNA reads TGTGCCAGCAGCGCTAATCCCGAGACAGAATATAATGGCTACACCTTC. Amino acid sequence: CASSANPETEYNGYTF.

The chain is built from TRBV2 and TRBJ2-7, with D hard to call. The germline gives CDR1 SNHLY, CDR2 FYNNEI. The CDR3 extends over 14 amino acids. V was trimmed by 1 base and J by 0 bases, leaving 7 bases between them. This chain's CDR3 is CASSEGRYSYEQYF. CDR3 nucleotides: TGTGCCAGCAGTGAAGGTCGGTACTCCTACGAGCAGTACTTC.

This clone was found once. The V and J genes are TRBV25-1 and TRBJ2-2, with a weak D call TRBD2 (6 bases). Germline CDR1 and CDR2: MGHDK and SYGVNS. CDR3 size: 13 residues. Trimming cost V 4 bases and J 6 bases, with 9 bases left between them. The CDR3 sequence: CASSGLGPGELFF. The CDR3 region has the DNA TGTGCCAGCAGTGGACTAGGGCCCGGGGAGCTGTTTTTT. The variable domain in full, completed from reference TRBV25-1 and TRBJ2-2, reads EADIYQTPRYLVIGTGKKITLECSQTMGHDKMYWYQQDPGMELHLIHYSYGVNSTEKGDLSSESTVSRIRTEHFPLTLESARPSHTSQYLCASSGLGPGELFFGEGSRLTVL.

The chain couples TRBV10-3 to TRBJ1-6, with a weak D call TRBD1 (5 bases). The length of the CDR3 is 17 residues. Trimming took off 4 bases at V and 0 bases at J, with 13 bases between the two ends. The germline gives CDR1 ENHRY, CDR2 SYGVKD. CDR3 region: CAISGPPGSSYNSPLHF. CDR3 nucleotide sequence: TGTGCCATCAGTGGACCCCCAGGGAGCTCCTATAATTCACCCCTCCACTTT.

V is TRBV5-4 and J is TRBJ2-7; TRBD1 might be the D (8 bases). V was cut by 0 bases and J by 7 bases, with 20 bases left in between. Germline V gene sequence: CDR1 SGHNT, CDR2 YYREEE (reference sequence). The CDR3 contains 16 residues. The CDR3 protein is CASSLAGGQGMREQYF. Here the CDR3 DNA reads TGTGCCAGCAGCTTGGCGGGAGGACAGGGAATGAGGGAGCAGTACTTC.

The rearrangement joins TRBV5-6 to TRBJ2-1; 7 bases agree with TRBD2. The V gene end was trimmed by 0 bases and the J gene end by 9 bases; junction bases not matched to a gene: 3. This CDR3 contains 13 residues. The germline CDR1 and CDR2 sequences are SGHDT and YYEEEE. The CDR3 reads CASSLGGRGEQFF. Here the CDR3 DNA reads TGTGCCAGCAGCTTGGGTGGGAGGGGTGAGCAGTTCTTC. The whole variable domain, remainder taken from reference TRBV5-6 and TRBJ2-1, is DAGVTQSPTHLIKTRGQQVTLRCSPKSGHDTVSWYQQALGQGPQFIFQYYEEEERQRGNFPDRFSGHQFPNYSSELNVNALLLGDSALYLCASSLGGRGEQFFGPGTRLTVL.

The V gene is TRBV7-8, the J gene TRBJ1-3, with D uncertain. V lost 5 bases, J lost 0 bases, and 14 bases lay in between. CDR1 and CDR2 from the germline V gene are SGHVS and FQNEAQ. The CDR3 contains 16 residues. The DNA for the CDR3 is TGTGCCAGCAGCACCCAGAGGACCCTCTCTGGAAACACCATATATTTT. Translation gives CASSTQRTLSGNTIYF.